This T cell receptor beta chain is from a study of OX40 agonist ivuxolimab in advanced cancers. The V segment lost 4 bases and the J segment 5 bases; nucleotides outside the gene matches: 6. The V gene's germline CDR1 is SGHTA and CDR2 FQGTGA. The CDR3 is 15 amino acids. The protocol was immunoSEQ multiplex PCR, while the TCRdb copy is restricted to in-frame clones and leaves out a portion. The table lists about 62,000 clones, 80% to 95% of them singletons. The source material was CD4+ or CD8+ T cells sorted from blood, sampled in a trial of the OX40 agonist ivuxolimab. This TCR came from an adult with an advanced solid tumor such as melanoma, head and neck, liver or kidney cancer. The rearrangement joins TRBV7-3 to TRBJ2-5; TRBD2 aligns across 11 bases. CDR3 bases: TGTGCCAGCAGCTCCTCTAGCGGGGGGCCGGAGACCCAGTACTTC. It translates to CASSSSSGGPETQYF.